These T cell receptor beta chains were read from a single sample in a study of identical twins. MiXCR, run by TCRdb on the 5' RACE reads, gives a single entry per CDR3 protein. The sample lists hundreds of thousands of distinct CDR3 sequences, around 5.7% occurring once. Sequencing was performed on naive T cells sorted from blood. The receptor source for this set is a man in his late teens or twenties in good health. The CDR3 runs from the conserved cysteine through the conserved F or W. D genes are given only for firm matches. Clone size is given for some rows only: seen once, a few or many times, or a class if the clone is expanded.

>few|TRBJ1-4|TRBV5-6|TRBD1
TGTGCCAGCACATTGCAGCCCAGGGACAGGGGGAATGAAAAACTGTTTTTT
CASTLQPRDRGNEKLFF
>few|TRBJ2-4|TRBV6-1|TRBD2
TGTGCCAGCAGAAAGTGGACTAGCGCGAATGAAGCCAAAAACATTCAGTACTTC
CASRKWTSANEAKNIQYF
>many|TRBJ1-5|TRBV29-1|TRBD1
TGCAGCGTTGCAGGACAGGGAGGAGGGCAGCCCCAGCATTTT
CSVAGQGGGQPQHF
>many|TRBJ2-2|TRBV6-1|TRBD1
TGTGCCAGCGGAGGGACAGGCCACAACACCGGGGAGCTGTTTTTT
CASGGTGHNTGELFF
>NA|TRBJ1-5|TRBV10-3|TRBD1
TGTGCCATCAGTGAGCAGGGGGCGGTCGCCAATCAGCCCCAGCATTTT
CAISEQGAVANQPQHF
>few|TRBJ1-6|TRBV20-1|NA
TGCAGTTCGTCCGGGCAGGGAGGGAATTCACCCCTCCACTTT
CSSSGQGGNSPLHF
>many|TRBJ2-3|TRBV6-1|NA
TGTGCCAGCTGCAGCGGAAGTAGCACAGATACGCAGTATTTT
CASCSGSSTDTQYF
>NA|TRBJ1-6|TRBV6-5|NA
TGTGCCAGCAGTTACTCGGGCTCGACACCCCTCCACTTT
CASSYSGSTPLHF
>few|TRBJ2-1|TRBV3-1|NA
TGTGCCAGCACAACCGGGAGAGAATACAATGAGCAGTTCTTC
CASTTGREYNEQFF
>NA|TRBJ2-5|TRBV7-9|TRBD1
TGTGCCAGCAGCTCGCAAATACCGGGACAGAGGCAAGAGACCCAGTACTTC
CASSSQIPGQRQETQYF
>many|TRBJ2-7|TRBV20-1|NA
TGCAGTGCCCTAGACACAGCAGCCTACGAGCAGTACTTC
CSALDTAAYEQYF
>many|TRBJ1-2|TRBV12-3/TRBV12-4|TRBD1
TGTGCCACACCGCCTAAGGCAGGGGGCTATGGCTACACCTTC
CATPPKAGGYGYTF
>few|TRBJ1-5|TRBV11-2|NA
TGTGCCAGCAGCTCACCCGTCGGGCAGGAGGGCCCTCAAGGGAGTCAGCCCCAGCATTTT
CASSSPVGQEGPQGSQPQHF
>many|TRBJ2-3|TRBV9|TRBD2
TGTGCCAGCAGGTTCACTAGCGGGAGCAGAGATACGCAGTATTTT
CASRFTSGSRDTQYF
>NA|TRBJ2-1|TRBV5-6|NA
TGTGCCAGCAGCTTGGGTGTACACCGCTCCTACAATGAGCAGTTCTTC
CASSLGVHRSYNEQFF
>NA|TRBJ2-1|TRBV28|NA
TGTGCCAGCAGTCAATACACTAGCTACAATGAGCAGTTCTTC
CASSQYTSYNEQFF
>many|TRBJ2-3|TRBV29-1|NA
TGCAGCGTTGAAGATCCTGGGGAGACAGATACGCAGTATTTT
CSVEDPGETDTQYF
>many|TRBJ1-1|TRBV10-3|NA
TGTGCCATCAGTGGGTTTGTGAGGGGTCTGAACACTGAAGCTTTCTTT
CAISGFVRGLNTEAFF
>many|TRBJ1-1|TRBV9|NA
TGTGCCAGCAGCGTAGAACAGGGGAACACTGAAGCTTTCTTT
CASSVEQGNTEAFF
>many|TRBJ2-5|TRBV10-3|TRBD1
TGTGCCATCCAGACAGGGTTGGGGACCCAGTACTTC
CAIQTGLGTQYF
>many|TRBJ2-1|TRBV20-1|NA
TGCAGTGCGGGACGTAGTAGTGAGCAGTTCTTC
CSAGRSSEQFF
>many|TRBJ1-2|TRBV20-1|TRBD1
TGCAGTGCTAGAGACGCTACAGGGGGCAGTGGCTACACCTTC
CSARDATGGSGYTF
>many|TRBJ2-7|TRBV12-3/TRBV12-4|NA
TGTGCCAGCAGTTTATGGGAGATTCGGCCTAGTTTC
CASSLWEIRPSF
>few|TRBJ1-5|TRBV2|NA
TGTGCCAGCACCTCGCGGGGGGACAACAATCAGCCCCAGCATTTT
CASTSRGDNNQPQHF
>many|TRBJ1-5|TRBV20-1|NA
TGCAGTGCTAGATTACAGGGAGACAATCAGCCCCAGCATTTT
CSARLQGDNQPQHF
>NA|TRBJ2-3|TRBV3-1|TRBD2
TGTGCCAGCAGCCAAGATTTAGCGGGGTCTAGCACAGATACGCAGTATTTT
CASSQDLAGSSTDTQYF
>NA|TRBJ2-7|TRBV20-1|TRBD1
TGCAGTGCTAACCCCGGGACAGGTACCTACGAGCAGTACTTC
CSANPGTGTYEQYF
>few|TRBJ2-1|TRBV18|NA
TGTGCCAGCGTCTTGAGTGGGGCCGTTTACAATGAGCAGTTCTTC
CASVLSGAVYNEQFF
>few|TRBJ1-1|TRBV20-1|NA
TGCAGTGCTAGAGATACCCGGAACGCTGAAGCTTTCTTT
CSARDTRNAEAFF
>many|TRBJ2-1|TRBV12-3/TRBV12-4|NA
TGTGCCAGCGCCAGTGCTTTGGGTGTTGGCTTCGAGCAGTTCTTC
CASASALGVGFEQFF
>many|TRBJ2-2|TRBV4-1|TRBD2
TGCGCCAGCAGCCGAGTCGGACTAGCGGGAGGTTTGGGGACCGGGGAGCTGTTTTTT
CASSRVGLAGGLGTGELFF
>few|TRBJ1-2|TRBV28|NA
TGTGCCAGCAGTTCGGGACCGGTCTATGGCTACACCTTC
CASSSGPVYGYTF
>many|TRBJ1-2|TRBV5-1|TRBD1
TGCGCCAGCAGCTTGCCCTGGGGACAGACAAACTTCGGGTATGGCTACACCTTC
CASSLPWGQTNFGYGYTF
>many|TRBJ1-5|TRBV7-9|NA
TGTGCCAGCAGCTCCCAGGGATGGAGTCAGCCCCAGCATTTT
CASSSQGWSQPQHF